This TCR beta chain is drawn from a study of blood T cells in healthy people across ages. Germline V lookup: CDR1 DFQATT, CDR2 SNEGSKA (reference sequence). The CDR3 totals 14 residues. V was shortened by 3 bases and J by 5 bases, with 16 bases between the two germline ends. Findings and caveats of the study: The fall in TCR beta diversity per million T cells was roughly linear with age. Naive CD4+ cells and diversity were both higher in long-lived donors than in aged donors. Naive T cell percentage showed a strong correlation with TCR beta diversity.

The second PCR ran about 6 to 12 cycles with a sample-barcoded 5' primer and J-beta primers. TCRdb recomputed calls from the 5' RACE reads with MiXCR, one row per CDR3 protein. Of more than 700,000 distinct CDR3 sequences listed, about 42% were seen once; the top ten hold 15% to 20%. This clonotype was counted only a few times. Its specificity is unknown. Sequenced sample: blood. This TCR came from a man older than 75 in good health. The rearrangement uses TRBV20-1 and TRBJ2-5, with D perhaps matching TRBD1 (6 bases). The CDR3 DNA reads TGCAGTGCTAGTGTGGCAGGGGTATTGGAGACCCAGTACTTC. Translated: CSASVAGVLETQYF.